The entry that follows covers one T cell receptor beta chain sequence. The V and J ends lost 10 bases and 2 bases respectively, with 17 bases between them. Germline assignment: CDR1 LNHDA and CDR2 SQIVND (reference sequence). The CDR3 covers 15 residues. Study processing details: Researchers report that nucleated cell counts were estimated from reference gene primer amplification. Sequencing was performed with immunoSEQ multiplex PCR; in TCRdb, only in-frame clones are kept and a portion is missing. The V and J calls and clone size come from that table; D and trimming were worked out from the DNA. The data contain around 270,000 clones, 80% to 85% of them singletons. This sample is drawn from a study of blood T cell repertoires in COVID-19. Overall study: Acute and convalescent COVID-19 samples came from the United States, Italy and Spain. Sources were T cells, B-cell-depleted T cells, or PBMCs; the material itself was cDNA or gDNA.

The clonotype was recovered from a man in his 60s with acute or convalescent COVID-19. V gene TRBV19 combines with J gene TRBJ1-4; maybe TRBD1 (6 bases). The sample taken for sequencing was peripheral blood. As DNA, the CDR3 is TGTGCCACCGCGAAGAGGCAGGGGACTAATGAAAAACTGTTTTTT. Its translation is CATAKRQGTNEKLFF.